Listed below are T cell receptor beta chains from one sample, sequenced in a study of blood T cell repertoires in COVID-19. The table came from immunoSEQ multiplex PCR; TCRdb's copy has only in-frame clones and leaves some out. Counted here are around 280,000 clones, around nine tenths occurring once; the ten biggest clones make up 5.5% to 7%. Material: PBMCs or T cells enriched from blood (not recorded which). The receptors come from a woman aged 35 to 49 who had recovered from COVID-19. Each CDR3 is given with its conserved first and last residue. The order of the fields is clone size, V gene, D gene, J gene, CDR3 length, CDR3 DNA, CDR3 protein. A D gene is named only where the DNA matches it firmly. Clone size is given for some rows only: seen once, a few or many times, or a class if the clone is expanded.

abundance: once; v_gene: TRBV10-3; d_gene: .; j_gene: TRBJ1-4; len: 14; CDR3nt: TGTGCCATCAGTGAGTCGCGTGGGGCTGAAAAACTGTTTTTT; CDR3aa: CAISESRGAEKLFF
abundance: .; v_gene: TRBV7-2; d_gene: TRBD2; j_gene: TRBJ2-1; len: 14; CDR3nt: TGTGCCAGCAGCCGGACTAGCGGGAGAGGTGAGCAGTTCTTC; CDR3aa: CASSRTSGRGEQFF
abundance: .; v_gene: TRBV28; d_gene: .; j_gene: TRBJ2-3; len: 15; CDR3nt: TGTGCCAGCAGTCCGCGGAGGGCCGGCACAGATACGCAGTATTTT; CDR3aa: CASSPRRAGTDTQYF
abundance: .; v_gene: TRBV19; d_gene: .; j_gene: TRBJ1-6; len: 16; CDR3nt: TGTGCCAGTAGTATCACCCGGAGCTCCTATAATTCACCCCTCCACTTT; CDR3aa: CASSITRSSYNSPLHF
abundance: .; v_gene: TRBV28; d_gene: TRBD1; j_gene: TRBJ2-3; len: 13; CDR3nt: TGTGCCAGCAGGTCGACAGGGGTTGATACGCAGTATTTT; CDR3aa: CASRSTGVDTQYF
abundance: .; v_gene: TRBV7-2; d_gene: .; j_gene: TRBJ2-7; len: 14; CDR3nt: TGTGCCAGCAGCTTAAACAGGGGACTAGGAGAGCAGTACTTC; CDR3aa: CASSLNRGLGEQYF
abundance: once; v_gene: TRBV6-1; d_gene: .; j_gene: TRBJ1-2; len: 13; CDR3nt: TGTGCCAGCAGTGAACTAGGGGGTTATGGCTACACCTTC; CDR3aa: CASSELGGYGYTF
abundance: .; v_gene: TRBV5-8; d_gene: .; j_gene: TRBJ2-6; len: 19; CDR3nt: TGTGCCAGCAGCACTAATGACGGAGCACCCCTCTCTGGGGCCAACGTCCTGACTTTC; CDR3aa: CASSTNDGAPLSGANVLTF
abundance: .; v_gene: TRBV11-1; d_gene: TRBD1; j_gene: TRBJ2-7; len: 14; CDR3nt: TGTGCCAGCAGCGATACAGGGGGTACCTACGAGCAGTACTTC; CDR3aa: CASSDTGGTYEQYF
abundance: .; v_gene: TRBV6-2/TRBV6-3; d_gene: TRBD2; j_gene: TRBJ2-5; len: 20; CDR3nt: TGTGCCAGCAGTTACTCACCCGGTGGCTTAGCGGGAAGGTACCAAGAGACCCAGTACTTC; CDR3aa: CASSYSPGGLAGRYQETQYF
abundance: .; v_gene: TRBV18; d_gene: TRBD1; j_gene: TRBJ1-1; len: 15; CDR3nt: TGTGCCAGCTCACCACAGGGACAGCCGAACACTGAAGCTTTCTTT; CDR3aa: CASSPQGQPNTEAFF
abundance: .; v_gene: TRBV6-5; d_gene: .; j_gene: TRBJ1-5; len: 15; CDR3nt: TGTGCCAGCAGTACGGGGGGGGTCAGCAATCAGCCCCAGCATTTT; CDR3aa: CASSTGGVSNQPQHF
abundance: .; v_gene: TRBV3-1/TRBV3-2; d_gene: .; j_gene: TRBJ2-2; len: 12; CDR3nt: TGTGCCAGCAGCCGAGGGACCGGGGAGCTGTTTTTT; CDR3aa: CASSRGTGELFF
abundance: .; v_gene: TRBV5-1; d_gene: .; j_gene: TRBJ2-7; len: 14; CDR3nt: TGCGCCAGCAGCCCCACGACTACCTCGGGAGAGCAGTACTTC; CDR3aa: CASSPTTTSGEQYF
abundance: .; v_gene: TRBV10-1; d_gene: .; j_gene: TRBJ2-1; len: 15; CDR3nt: TGCGCCAGCAGTTTTTGCGGCAACTCCTACAATGAGCAGTTCTTC; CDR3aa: CASSFCGNSYNEQFF
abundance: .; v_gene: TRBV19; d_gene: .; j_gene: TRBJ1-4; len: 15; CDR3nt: TGTGCCACAAAGGGGGTCGGCGCAACTAATGAAAAACTGTTTTTT; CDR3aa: CATKGVGATNEKLFF
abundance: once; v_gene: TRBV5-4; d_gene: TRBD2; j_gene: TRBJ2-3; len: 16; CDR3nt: TGTGCCAGCAGCTGGGGACTAGCGGGAGGAACAGATACGCAGTATTTT; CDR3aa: CASSWGLAGGTDTQYF
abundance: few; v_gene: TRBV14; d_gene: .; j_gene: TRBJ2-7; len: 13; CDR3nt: TGTGCCAGCAGCCAAGGGCTTCGATACGAGCAGTACTTC; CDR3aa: CASSQGLRYEQYF
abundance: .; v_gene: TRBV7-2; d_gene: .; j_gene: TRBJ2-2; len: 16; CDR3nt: TGTGCCAGCAGCTTAGTTTCTTCCGCGAACACCGGGGAGCTGTTTTTT; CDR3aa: CASSLVSSANTGELFF
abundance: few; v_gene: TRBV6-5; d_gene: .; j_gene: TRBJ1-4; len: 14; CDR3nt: TGTGCCAGCAGACCGGACAGCGCCCGTGAAAAACTGTTTTTT; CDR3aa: CASRPDSAREKLFF
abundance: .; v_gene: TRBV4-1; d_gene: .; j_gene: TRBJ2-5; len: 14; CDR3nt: TGCGCCAGCAGCCCTCGGGGAGGGGGGGAGACCCAGTACTTC; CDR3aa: CASSPRGGGETQYF
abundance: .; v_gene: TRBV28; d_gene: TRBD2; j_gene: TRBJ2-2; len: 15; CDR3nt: TGTGCCAGCAGACGGGAACTAGCGCCCACCGGGGAGCTGTTTTTT; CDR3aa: CASRRELAPTGELFF
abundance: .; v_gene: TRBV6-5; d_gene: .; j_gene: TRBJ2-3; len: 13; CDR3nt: TGTGCCAGCAGGATGGACTACACAGATACGCAGTATTTT; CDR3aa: CASRMDYTDTQYF
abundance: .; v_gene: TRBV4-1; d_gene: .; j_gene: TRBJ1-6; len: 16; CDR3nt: TGCGCCAGCAGCCAAGATCCGGGGAAAAGCAATTCACCCCTCCACTTT; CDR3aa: CASSQDPGKSNSPLHF
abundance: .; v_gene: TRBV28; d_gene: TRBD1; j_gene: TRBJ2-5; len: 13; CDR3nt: TGTGCCAGCAGGAAGGACAGGTGGGAGACCCAGTACTTC; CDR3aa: CASRKDRWETQYF
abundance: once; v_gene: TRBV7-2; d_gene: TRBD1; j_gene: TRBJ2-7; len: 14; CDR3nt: TGTGCCAGCAGCAGTACAGGGGGCCCCTACGAGCAGTACTTC; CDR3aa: CASSSTGGPYEQYF
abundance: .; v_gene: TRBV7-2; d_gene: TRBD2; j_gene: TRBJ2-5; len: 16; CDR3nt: TGTGCCAGCAGCCCTACTAGCGGGAAAAGGAAAGAGACCCAGTACTTC; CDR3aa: CASSPTSGKRKETQYF
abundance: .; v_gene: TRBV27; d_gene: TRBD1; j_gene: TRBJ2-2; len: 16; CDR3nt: TGTGCCAGCAGTTTACGAGGGGGCTTGGGGACCGGGGAGCTGTTTTTT; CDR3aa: CASSLRGGLGTGELFF
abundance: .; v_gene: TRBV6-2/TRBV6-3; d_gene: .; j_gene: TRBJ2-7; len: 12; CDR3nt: TGTGCCAGCAGTTACTTCGGTTACGAGCAGTACTTC; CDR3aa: CASSYFGYEQYF
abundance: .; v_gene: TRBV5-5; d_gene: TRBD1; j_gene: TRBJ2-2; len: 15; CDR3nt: TGTGCCAGCAGCTGGGACAGGGGGTACACCGGGGAGCTGTTTTTT; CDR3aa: CASSWDRGYTGELFF
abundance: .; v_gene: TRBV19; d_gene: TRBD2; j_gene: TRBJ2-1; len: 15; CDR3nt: TGTGCCAGTAGTATTAGCGGGAGTTACTACAATGAGCAGTTCTTC; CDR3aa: CASSISGSYYNEQFF
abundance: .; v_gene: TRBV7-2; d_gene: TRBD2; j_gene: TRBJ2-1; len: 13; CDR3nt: TGTGCCAGCAGCGAGCGGGAGGCCTTGAAGCAGTTCTTC; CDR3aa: CASSEREALKQFF
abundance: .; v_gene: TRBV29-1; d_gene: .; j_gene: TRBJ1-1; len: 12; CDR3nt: TGCAGCGTCAGAGCAGGGTTCACTGAAGCTTTCTTT; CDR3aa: CSVRAGFTEAFF
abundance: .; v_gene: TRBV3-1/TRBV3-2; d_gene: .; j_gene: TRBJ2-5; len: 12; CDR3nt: TGTGCCAGCAGCAGGGGTCAAGAGACCCAGTACTTC; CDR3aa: CASSRGQETQYF
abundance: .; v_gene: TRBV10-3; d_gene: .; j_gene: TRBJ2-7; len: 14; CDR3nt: TGTGCCGCAAGGGGGGGGACAGGATACTACGAGCAGTACTTC; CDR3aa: CAARGGTGYYEQYF
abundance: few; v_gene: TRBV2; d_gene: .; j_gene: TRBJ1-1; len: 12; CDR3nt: TGTGCCAGCAGTCCCAGACAGCTATCGGCTTTCTTT; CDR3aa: CASSPRQLSAFF
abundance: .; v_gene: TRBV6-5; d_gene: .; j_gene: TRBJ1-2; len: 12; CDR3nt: TGTGCCAGCGGGAGCCTAAACTATGGCTACACCTTC; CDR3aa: CASGSLNYGYTF
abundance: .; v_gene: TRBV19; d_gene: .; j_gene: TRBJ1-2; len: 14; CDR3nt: TGTGCCACCCGGCCAATACAGGGAGTGCTTGGCTACACCTTC; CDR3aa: CATRPIQGVLGYTF
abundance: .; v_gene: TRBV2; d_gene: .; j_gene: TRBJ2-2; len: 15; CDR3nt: TGTGCCAGCAGTGCACGAACAGGGCACACCGGGGAGCTGTTTTTT; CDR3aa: CASSARTGHTGELFF